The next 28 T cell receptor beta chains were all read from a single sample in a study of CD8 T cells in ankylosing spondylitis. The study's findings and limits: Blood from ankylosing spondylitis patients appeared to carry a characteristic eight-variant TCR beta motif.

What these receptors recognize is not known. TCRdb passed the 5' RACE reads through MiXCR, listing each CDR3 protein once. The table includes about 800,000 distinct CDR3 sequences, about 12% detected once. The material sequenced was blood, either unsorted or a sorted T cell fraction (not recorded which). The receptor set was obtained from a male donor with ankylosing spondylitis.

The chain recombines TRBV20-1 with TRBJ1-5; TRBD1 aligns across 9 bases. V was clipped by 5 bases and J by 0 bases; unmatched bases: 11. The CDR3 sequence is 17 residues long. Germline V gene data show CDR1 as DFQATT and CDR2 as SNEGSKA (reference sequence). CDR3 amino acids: CSAPRQGGRYSNQPQHF. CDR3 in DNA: TGCAGTGCTCCGAGACAGGGGGGGAGATATAGCAATCAGCCCCAGCATTTT.

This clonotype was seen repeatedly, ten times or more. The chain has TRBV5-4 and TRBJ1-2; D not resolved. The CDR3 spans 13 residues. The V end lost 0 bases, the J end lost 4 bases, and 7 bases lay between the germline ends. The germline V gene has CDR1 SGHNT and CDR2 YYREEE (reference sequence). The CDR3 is CASSLVSSYGYTF. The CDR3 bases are TGTGCCAGCAGCTTGGTTTCCAGCTATGGCTACACCTTC.

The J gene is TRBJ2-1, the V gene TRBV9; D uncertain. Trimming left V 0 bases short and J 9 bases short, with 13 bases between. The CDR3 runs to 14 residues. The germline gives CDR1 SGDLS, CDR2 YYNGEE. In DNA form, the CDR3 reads TGTGCCAGCAGCGTAGACGAGGCCGTGGGTGAGCAGTTCTTC. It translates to CASSVDEAVGEQFF. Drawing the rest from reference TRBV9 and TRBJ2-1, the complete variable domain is DSGVTQTPKHLITATGQRVTLRCSPRSGDLSVYWYQQSLDQGLQFLIQYYNGEERAKGNILERFSAQQFPDLHSELNLSSLELGDSALYFCASSVDEAVGEQFFGPGTRLTVL.

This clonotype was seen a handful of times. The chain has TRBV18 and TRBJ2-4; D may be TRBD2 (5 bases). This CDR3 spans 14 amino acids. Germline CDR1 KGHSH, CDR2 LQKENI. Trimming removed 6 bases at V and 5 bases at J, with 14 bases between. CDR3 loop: CASSLGGPQNIQYF. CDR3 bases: TGTGCCAGCTCCCTCGGCGGGCCCCAAAACATTCAGTACTTC.

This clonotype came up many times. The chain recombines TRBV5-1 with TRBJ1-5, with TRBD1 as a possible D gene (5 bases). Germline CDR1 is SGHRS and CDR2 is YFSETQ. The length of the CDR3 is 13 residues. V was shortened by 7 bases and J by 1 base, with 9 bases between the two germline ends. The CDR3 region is CASATESNQPQHF. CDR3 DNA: TGCGCCAGCGCGACAGAGAGCAATCAGCCCCAGCATTTT.

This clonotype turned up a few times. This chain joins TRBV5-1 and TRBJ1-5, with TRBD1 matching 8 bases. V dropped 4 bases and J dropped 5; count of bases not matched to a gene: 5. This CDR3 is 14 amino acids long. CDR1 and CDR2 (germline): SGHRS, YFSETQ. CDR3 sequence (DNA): TGCGCCAGCAGCCCCGGACAGGGCTATCAGCCCCAGCATTTT. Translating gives CASSPGQGYQPQHF. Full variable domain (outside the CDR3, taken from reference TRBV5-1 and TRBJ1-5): KAGVTQTPRYLIKTRGQQVTLSCSPISGHRSVSWYQQTPGQGLQFLFEYFSETQRNKGNFPGRFSGRQFSNSRSEMNVSTLELGDSALYLCASSPGQGYQPQHFGDGTRLSIL.

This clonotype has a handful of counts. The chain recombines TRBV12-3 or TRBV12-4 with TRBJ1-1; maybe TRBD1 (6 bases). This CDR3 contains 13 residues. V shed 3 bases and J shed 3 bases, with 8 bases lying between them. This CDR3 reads CASSLGAHTEAFF. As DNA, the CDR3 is TGTGCCAGCAGTTTGGGGGCGCACACTGAAGCTTTCTTT.

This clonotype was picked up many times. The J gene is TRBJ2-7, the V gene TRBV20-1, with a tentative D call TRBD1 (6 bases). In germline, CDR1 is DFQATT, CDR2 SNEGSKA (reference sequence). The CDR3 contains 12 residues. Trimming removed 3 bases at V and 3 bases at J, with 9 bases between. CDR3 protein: CSARKGVYEQYF. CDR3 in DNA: TGCAGTGCTAGGAAGGGGGTCTACGAGCAGTACTTC.

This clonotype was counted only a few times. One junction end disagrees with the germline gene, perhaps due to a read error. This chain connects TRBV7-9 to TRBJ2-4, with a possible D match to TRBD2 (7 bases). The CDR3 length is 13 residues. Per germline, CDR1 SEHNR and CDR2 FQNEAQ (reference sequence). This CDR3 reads CASSPSEGGVSRF. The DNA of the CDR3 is TGTGCCAGCAGCCCCTCCGAGGGGGGGGTTTCACGCTTC.

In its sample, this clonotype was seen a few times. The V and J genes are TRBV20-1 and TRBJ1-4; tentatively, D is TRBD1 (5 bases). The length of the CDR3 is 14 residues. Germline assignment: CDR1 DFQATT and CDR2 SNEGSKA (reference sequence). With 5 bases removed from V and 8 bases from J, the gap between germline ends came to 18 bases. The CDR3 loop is CSAVPGPWGEKLFF. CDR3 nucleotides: TGCAGTGCTGTACCGGGCCCCTGGGGGGAAAAACTGTTTTTT.

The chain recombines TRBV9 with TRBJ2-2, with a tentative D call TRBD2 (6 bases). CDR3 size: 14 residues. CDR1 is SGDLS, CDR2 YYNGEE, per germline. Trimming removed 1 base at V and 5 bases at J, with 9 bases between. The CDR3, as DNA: TGTGCCAGCAGCGTATTTGGGGGGACCGGGGAGCTGTTTTTT. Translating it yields CASSVFGGTGELFF.

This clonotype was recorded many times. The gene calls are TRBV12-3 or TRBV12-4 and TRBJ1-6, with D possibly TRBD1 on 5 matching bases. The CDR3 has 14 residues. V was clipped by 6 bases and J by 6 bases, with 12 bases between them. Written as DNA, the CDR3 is TGTGCCAGCAGCCTGACGGACATTAATTCACCCCTCCACTTT. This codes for CASSLTDINSPLHF.

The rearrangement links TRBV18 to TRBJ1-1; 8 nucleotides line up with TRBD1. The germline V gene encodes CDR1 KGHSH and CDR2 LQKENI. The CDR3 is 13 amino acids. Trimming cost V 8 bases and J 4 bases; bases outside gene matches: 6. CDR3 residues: CASRTGTFTEAFF. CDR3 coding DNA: TGTGCCAGCCGGACAGGGACATTCACTGAAGCTTTCTTT.

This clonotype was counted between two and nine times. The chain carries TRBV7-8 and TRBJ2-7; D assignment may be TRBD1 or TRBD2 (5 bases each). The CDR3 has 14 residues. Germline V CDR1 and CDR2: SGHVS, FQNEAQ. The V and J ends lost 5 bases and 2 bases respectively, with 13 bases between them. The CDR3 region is CASSPGTAAYEQYF. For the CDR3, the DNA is TGTGCCAGCAGCCCCGGGACGGCAGCCTACGAGCAGTACTTC.

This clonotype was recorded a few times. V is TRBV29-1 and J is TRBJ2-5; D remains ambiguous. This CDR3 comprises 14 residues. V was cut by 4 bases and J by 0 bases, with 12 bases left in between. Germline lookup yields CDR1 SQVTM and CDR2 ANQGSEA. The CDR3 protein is CSVGQDPYQETQYF. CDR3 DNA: TGCAGCGTTGGGCAGGACCCGTACCAAGAGACCCAGTACTTC.

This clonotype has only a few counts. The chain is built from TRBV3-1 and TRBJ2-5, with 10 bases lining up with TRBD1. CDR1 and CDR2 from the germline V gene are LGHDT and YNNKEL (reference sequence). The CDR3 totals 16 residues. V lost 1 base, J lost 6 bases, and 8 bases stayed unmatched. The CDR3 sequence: CASSQASWDRGKTQYF. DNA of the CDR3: TGTGCCAGCAGCCAAGCCTCCTGGGACAGGGGAAAGACCCAGTACTTC.

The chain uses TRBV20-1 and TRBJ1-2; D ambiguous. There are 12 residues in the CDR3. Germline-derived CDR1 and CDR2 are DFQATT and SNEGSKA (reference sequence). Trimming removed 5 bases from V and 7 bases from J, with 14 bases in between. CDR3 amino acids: CSAGRKAGGYTF. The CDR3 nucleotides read TGCAGTGCTGGACGGAAGGCGGGTGGCTACACCTTC.

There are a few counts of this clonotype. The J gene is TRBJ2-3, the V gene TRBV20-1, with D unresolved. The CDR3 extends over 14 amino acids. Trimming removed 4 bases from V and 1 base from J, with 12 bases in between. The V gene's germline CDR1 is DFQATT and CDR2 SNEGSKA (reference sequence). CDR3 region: CSAMSEIGTDTQYF. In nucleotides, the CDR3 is TGCAGTGCTATGTCGGAGATCGGCACAGATACGCAGTATTTT.

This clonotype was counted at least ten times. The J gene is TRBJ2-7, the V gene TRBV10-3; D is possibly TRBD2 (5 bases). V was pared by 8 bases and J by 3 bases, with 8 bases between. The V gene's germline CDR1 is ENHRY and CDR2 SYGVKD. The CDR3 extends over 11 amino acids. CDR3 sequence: CAIGRDYEQYF. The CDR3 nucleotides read TGTGCCATCGGCCGGGACTACGAGCAGTACTTC.

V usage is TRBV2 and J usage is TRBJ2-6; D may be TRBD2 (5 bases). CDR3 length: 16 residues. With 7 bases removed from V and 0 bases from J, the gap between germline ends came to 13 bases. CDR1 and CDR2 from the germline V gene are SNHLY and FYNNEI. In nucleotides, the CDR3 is TGTGCCAGCACCCGGAGGACGTACTCTGGGGCCAACGTCCTGACTTTC. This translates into CASTRRTYSGANVLTF.

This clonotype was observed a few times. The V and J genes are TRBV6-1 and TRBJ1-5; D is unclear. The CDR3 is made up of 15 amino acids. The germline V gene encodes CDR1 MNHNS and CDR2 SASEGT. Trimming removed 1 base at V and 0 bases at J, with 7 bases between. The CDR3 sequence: CASSEGLLSNQPQHF. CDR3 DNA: TGTGCCAGCAGTGAAGGACTGCTTAGCAATCAGCCCCAGCATTTT.

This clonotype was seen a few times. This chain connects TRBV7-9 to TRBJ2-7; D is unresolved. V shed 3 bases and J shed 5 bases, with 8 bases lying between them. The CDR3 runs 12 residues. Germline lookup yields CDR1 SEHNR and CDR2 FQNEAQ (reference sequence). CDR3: CASSFGIHEQYF. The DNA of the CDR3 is TGTGCCAGCAGCTTCGGTATCCACGAGCAGTACTTC.

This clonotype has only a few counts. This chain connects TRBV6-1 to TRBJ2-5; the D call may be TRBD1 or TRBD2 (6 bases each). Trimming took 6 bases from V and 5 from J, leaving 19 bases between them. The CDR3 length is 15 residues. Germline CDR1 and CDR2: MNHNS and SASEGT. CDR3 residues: CASSLTGGVIETQYF. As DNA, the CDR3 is TGTGCCAGCAGCCTGACAGGAGGGGTGATCGAGACCCAGTACTTC.

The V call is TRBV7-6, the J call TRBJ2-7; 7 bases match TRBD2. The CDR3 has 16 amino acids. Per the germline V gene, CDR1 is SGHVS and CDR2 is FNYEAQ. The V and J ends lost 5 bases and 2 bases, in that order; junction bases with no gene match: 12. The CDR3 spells CASSPFPGTTAYEQYF. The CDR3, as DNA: TGTGCCAGCAGCCCATTCCCCGGGACTACCGCCTACGAGCAGTACTTC.

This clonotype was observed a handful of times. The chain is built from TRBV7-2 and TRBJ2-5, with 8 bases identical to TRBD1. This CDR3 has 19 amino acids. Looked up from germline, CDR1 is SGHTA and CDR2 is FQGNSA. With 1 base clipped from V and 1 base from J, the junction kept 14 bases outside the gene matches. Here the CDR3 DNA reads TGTGCCAGCAGCTTAGTGCGGGGAGCGACAGGGGACATCCAAGAGACCCAGTACTTC. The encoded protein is CASSLVRGATGDIQETQYF. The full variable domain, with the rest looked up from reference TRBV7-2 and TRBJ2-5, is GAGVSQSPSNKVTEKGKDVELRCDPISGHTALYWYRQSLGQGLEFLIYFQGNSAPDKSGLPSDRFSAERTGGSVSTLTIQRTQQEDSAVYLCASSLVRGATGDIQETQYFGPGTRLLVL.

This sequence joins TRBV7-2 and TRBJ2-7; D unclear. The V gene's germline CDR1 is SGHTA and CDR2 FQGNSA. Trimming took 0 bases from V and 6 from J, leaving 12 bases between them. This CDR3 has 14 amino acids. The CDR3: CASSLAALTPEQYF. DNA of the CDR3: TGTGCCAGCAGCTTAGCGGCTTTAACCCCCGAGCAGTACTTC.

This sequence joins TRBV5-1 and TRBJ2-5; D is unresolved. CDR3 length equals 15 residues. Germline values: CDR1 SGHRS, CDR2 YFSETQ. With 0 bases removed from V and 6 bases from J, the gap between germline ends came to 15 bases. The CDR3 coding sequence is TGCGCCAGCAGCTTGGAAGTTGGCATAGGAAAGACCCAGTACTTC. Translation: CASSLEVGIGKTQYF.

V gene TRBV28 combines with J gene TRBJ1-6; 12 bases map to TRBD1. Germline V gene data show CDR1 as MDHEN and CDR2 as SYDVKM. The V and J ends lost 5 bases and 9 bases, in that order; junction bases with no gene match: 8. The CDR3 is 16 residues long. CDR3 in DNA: TGTGCCAGCAGTCCAACCGGGACAGGGGGCAGTTCACCCCTCCACTTT. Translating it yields CASSPTGTGGSSPLHF.